The clone carrying this T cell receptor beta chain has a count of ten or more. The data belong to a study of human T cells and chemical hapten exposure. The time point was: patch test 1, 2 weeks after DPC sensitization. Documented treatment: therapeutic diphenylcyclopropenone sensitization with weekly scalp DPC. Unfractionated whole blood yielded the extracted total RNA. Non-pregnant alopecia patients aged 18 to 70, suitable for DPC therapy. Authors' analysis steps: A typical sample had some 87,000 TCRs, with about 23,224 to 690,600 overall. TCRdb fed the RACE reads into MiXCR, producing one record per CDR3 protein. The V and J calls and clone size come from TCRdb's table, not from the authors' own analysis. The table includes 40,000 or so distinct CDR3 sequences, over 3.5% detected once. The germline V gene has CDR1 MNHEY and CDR2 SVGAGI. The CDR3 covers 16 residues. Trimming pared 6 bases from V and 5 bases from J, leaving 23 bases between.

Sequenced material: whole blood, taken in connection with sensitization to the hapten diphenylcyclopropenone (DPC). This receptor was obtained from a man aged 45-60 years with alopecia areata. Some clones in this sample may be carry-over from other donors' samples. V gene TRBV6-5 combines with J gene TRBJ2-7, with a weak D call TRBD2 (6 bases). In nucleotides, the CDR3 is TGTGCCAGCAGCGGGGGAATAATTAGGGGAAGCCACGAGCAGTACTTC. This translates into CASSGGIIRGSHEQYF.